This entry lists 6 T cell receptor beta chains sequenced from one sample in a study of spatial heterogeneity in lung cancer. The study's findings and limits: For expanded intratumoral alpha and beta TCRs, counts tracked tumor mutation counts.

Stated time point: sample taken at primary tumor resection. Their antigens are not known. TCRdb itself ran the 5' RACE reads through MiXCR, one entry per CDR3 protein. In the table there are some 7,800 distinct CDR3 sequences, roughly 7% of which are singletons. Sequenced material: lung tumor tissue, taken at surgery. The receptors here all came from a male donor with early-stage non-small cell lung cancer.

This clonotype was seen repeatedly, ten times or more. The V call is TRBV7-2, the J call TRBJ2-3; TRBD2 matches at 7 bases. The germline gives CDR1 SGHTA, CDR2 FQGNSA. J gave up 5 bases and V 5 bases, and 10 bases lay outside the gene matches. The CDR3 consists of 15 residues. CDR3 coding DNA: TGTGCCAGCAGCCCTTGGGTCGGGAGGAAAGATACGCAGTATTTT. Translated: CASSPWVGRKDTQYF.

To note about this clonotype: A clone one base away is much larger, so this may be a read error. The DNA of the CDR3 is TGCAGTGCGGGTTATGGGGGGACCCAGTACTTC. The encoded protein is CSAGYGGTQYF. The chain is built from TRBV20-1 and TRBJ2-5; D possibly uses TRBD1 or TRBD2 (5 bases each). Between the trimmed V and J ends, which lost 6 bases and 7 bases, there was a span of 12 bases. The CDR3 has 11 amino acids. Germline CDR1 reads DFQATT; CDR2 reads SNEGSKA (reference sequence).

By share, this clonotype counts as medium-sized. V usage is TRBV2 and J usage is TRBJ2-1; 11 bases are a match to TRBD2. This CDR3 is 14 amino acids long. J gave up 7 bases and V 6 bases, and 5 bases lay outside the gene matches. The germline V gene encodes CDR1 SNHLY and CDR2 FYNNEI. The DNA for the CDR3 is TGTGCCAGCAGGGGGACTAGCGGACTAAATGAGCAGTTCTTC. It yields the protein CASRGTSGLNEQFF.

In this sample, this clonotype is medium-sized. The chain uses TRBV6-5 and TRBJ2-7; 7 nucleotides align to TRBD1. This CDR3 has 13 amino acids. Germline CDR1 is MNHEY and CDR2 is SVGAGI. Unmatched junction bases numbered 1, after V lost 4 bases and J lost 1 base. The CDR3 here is CASSSTGSYEQYF. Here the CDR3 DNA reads TGTGCCAGCAGTTCGACAGGGTCCTACGAGCAGTACTTC.

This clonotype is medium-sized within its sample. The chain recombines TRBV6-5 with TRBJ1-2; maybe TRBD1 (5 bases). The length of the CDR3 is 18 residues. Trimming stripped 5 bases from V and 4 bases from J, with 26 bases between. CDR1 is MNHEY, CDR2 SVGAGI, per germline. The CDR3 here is CASSQARPGFRLRYGYTF. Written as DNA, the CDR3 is TGTGCCAGCAGTCAGGCCCGGCCAGGGTTCAGGTTGCGCTATGGCTACACCTTC.

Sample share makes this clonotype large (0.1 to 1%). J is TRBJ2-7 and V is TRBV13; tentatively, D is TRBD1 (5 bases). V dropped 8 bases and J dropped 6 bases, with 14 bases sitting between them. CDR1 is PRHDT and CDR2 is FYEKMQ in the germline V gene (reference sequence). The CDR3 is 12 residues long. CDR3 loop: CASGQGSREQYF. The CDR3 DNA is TGTGCCAGCGGCCAGGGATCTCGCGAGCAGTACTTC.